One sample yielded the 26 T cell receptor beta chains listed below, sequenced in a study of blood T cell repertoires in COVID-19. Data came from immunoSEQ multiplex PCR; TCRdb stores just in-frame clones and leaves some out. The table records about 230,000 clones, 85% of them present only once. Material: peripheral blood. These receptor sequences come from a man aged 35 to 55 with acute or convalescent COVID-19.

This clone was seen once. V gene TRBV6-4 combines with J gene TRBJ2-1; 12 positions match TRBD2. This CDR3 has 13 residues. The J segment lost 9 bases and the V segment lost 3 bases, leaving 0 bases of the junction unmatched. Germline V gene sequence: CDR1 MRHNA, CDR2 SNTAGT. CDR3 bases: TGTGCCAGCAGTGAACTAGCGGGGGGTGAGCAGTTCTTC. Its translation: CASSELAGGEQFF.

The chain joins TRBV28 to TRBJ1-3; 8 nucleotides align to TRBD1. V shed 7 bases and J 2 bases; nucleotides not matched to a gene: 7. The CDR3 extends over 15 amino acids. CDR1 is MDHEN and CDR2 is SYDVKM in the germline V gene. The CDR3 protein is CASTLRQGTGNTIYF. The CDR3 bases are TGTGCCAGCACCTTGAGACAGGGGACTGGAAACACCATATATTTT.

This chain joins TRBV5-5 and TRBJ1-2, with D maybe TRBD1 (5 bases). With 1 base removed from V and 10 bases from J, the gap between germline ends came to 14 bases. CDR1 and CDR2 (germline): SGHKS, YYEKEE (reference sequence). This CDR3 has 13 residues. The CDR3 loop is CASSLRPTEDYTF. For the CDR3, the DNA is TGTGCCAGCAGCTTGCGACCGACAGAAGACTACACCTTC. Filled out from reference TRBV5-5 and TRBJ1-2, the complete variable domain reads DAGVTQSPTHLIKTRGQQVTLRCSPISGHKSVSWYQQVLGQGPQFIFQYYEKEERGRGNFPDRFSARQFPNYSSELNVNALLLGDSALYLCASSLRPTEDYTFGSGTRLTVV.

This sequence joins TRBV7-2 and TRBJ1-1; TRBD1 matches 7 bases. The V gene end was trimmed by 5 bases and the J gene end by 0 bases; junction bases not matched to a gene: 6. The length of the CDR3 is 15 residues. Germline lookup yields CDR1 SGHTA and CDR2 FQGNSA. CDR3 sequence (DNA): TGTGCCAGCAGCGCGACAGGGAGGCTGAACACTGAAGCTTTCTTT. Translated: CASSATGRLNTEAFF.

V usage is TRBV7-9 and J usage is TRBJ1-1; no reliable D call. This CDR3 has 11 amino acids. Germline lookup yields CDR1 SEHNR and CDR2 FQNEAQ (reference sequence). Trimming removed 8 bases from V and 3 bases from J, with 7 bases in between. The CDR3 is CASRRDTEAFF. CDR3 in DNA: TGTGCCAGCCGGCGGGACACTGAAGCTTTCTTT.

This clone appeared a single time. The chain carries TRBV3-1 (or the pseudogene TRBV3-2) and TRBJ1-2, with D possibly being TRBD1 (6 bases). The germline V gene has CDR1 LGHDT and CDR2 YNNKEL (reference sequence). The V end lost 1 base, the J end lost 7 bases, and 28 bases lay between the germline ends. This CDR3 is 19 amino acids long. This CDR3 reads CASSQGSSPTGGALSGYTF. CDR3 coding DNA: TGTGCCAGCAGCCAAGGTTCATCGCCCACGGGGGGCGCTCTTAGTGGCTACACCTTC.

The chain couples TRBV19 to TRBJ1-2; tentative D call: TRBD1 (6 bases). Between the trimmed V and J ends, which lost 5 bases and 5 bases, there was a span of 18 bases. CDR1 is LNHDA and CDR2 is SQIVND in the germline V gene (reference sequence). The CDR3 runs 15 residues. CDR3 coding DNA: TGTGCCAGTAGTGACGGAACAGGGAGTTTTTATGGCTACACCTTC. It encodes CASSDGTGSFYGYTF. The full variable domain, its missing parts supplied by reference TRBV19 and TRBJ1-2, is DGGITQSPKYLFRKEGQNVTLSCEQNLNHDAMYWYRQDPGQGLRLIYYSQIVNDFQKGDIAEGYSVSREKKESFPLTVTSAQKNPTAFYLCASSDGTGSFYGYTFGSGTRLTVV.

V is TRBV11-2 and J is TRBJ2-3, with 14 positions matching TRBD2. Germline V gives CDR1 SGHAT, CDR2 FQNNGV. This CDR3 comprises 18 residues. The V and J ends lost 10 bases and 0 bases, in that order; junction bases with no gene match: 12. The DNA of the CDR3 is TGTGCCACCCCGACTAGCGGGGGGGCGGGAGGGAGCACAGATACGCAGTATTTT. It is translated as CATPTSGGAGGSTDTQYF.

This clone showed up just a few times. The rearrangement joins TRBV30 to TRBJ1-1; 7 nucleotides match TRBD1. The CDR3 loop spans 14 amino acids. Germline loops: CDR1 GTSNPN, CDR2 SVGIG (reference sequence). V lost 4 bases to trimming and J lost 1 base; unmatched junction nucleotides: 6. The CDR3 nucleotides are TGTGCCTGGACACAGGGGATCCAGAACACTGAAGCTTTCTTT. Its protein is CAWTQGIQNTEAFF. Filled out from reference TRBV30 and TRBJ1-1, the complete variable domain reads SQTIHQWPATLVQPVGSPLSLECTVEGTSNPNLYWYRQAAGRGLQLLFYSVGIGQISSEVPQNLSASRPQDRQFILSSKKLLLSDSGFYLCAWTQGIQNTEAFFGQGTRLTVV.

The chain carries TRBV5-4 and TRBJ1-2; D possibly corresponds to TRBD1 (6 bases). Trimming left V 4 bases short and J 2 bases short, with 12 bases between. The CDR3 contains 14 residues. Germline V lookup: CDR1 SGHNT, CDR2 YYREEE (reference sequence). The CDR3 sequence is CASSISGQNYGYTF. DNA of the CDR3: TGTGCCAGCAGCATAAGTGGACAGAACTATGGCTACACCTTC.

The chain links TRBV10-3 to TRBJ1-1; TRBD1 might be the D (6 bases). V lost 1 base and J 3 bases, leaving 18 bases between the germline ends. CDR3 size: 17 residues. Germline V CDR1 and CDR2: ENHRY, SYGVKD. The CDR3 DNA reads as TGTGCCATCAGTGAGTTAAAACAGGGTGCAGGGGACACTGAAGCTTTCTTT. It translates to CAISELKQGAGDTEAFF.

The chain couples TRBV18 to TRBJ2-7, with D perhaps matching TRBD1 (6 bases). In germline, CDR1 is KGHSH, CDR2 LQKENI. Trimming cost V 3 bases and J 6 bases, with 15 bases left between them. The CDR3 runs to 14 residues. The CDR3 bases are TGTGCCAGCTCACCCGTTACGCAGGGGCCCGAGCAGTACTTC. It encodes CASSPVTQGPEQYF.

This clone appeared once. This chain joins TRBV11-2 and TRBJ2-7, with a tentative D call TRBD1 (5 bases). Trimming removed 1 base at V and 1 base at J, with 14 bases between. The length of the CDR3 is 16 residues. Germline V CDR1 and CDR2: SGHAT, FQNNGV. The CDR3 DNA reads TGTGCCAGCAGCTTAGTGCCCGGCAGGGCATCCTACGAGCAGTACTTC. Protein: CASSLVPGRASYEQYF.

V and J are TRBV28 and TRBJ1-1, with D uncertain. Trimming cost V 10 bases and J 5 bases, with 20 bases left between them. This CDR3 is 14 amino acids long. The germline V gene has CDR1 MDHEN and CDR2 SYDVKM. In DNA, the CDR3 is TGTGCCACCAGATTGTCGGGGAGCTCTACTGAAGCTTTCTTT. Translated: CATRLSGSSTEAFF.

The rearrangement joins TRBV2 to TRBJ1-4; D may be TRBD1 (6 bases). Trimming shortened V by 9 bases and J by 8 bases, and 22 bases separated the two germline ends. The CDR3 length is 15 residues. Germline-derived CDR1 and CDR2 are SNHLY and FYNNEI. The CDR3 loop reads CASSSTGMGAEKLFF. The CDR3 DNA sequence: TGTGCCAGTTCCTCCACAGGGATGGGTGCGGAAAAACTGTTTTTT.

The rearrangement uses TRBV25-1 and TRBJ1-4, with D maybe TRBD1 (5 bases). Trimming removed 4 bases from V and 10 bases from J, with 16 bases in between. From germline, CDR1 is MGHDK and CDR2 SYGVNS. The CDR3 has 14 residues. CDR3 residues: CASSGEGRVGKLFF. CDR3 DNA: TGTGCCAGCAGTGGGGAGGGGAGGGTTGGAAAACTGTTTTTT.

The CDR3 region has the DNA TGTGCTAGTGCCGAGGGAGCCCCCGGTGGGCGTGAGCAGTTCTTC. It specifies CASAEGAPGGREQFF. The genes are TRBV12-5 and TRBJ2-1; D might be TRBD2 (5 bases). The CDR3 is made up of 15 amino acids. Germline loops: CDR1 LGHNT, CDR2 FRNRAP. Deletions cut 7 bases from V and 9 bases from J, with 22 bases between.

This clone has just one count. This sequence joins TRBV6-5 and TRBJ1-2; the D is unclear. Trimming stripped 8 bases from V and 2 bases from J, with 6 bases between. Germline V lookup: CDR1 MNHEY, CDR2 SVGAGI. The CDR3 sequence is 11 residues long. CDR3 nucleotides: TGTGCCAGCGGTAGAAACTATGGCTACACCTTC. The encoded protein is CASGRNYGYTF.

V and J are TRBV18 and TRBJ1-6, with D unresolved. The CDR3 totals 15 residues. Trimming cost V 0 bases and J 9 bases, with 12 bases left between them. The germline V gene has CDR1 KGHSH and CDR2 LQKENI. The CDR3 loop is CASSPPSEPGSPLHF. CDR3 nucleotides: TGTGCCAGCTCACCACCTTCCGAGCCGGGTTCACCCCTCCACTTT.

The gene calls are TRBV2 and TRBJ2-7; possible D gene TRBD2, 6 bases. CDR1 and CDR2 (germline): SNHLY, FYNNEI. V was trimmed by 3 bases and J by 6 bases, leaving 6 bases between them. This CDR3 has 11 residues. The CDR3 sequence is CASSEGGEQYF. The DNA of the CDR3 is TGTGCCAGCAGTGAGGGGGGCGAGCAGTACTTC.

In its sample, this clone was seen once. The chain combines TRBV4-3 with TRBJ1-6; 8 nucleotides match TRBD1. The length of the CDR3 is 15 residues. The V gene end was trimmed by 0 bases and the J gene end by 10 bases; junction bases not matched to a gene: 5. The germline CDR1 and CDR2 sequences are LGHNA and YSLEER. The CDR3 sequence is CASSQDRTGSSPLHF. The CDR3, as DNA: TGCGCCAGCAGCCAAGATAGGACAGGGTCCTCACCCCTCCACTTT.

In DNA form, the CDR3 reads TGTGCCAGCAGACCCGTTTCCAGTAACATGAACACTGAAGCTTTCTTT. This sequence encodes CASRPVSSNMNTEAFF. This chain connects TRBV3-1 (or the pseudogene TRBV3-2) to TRBJ1-1, with D uncertain. The CDR3 totals 16 residues. Trimming removed 6 bases at V and 0 bases at J, with 17 bases between. Per germline, CDR1 LGHDT and CDR2 YNNKEL (reference sequence).

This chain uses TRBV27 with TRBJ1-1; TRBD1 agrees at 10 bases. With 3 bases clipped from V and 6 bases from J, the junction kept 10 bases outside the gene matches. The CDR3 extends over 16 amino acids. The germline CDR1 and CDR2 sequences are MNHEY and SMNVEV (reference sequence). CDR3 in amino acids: CASSFKRGQGYSEAFF. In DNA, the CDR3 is TGTGCCAGCAGTTTTAAAAGGGGACAGGGGTATTCTGAAGCTTTCTTT.

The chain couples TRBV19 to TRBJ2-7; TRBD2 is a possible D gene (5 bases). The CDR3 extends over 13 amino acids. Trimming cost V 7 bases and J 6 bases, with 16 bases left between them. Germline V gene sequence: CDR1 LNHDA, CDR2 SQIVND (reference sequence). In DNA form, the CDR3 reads TGTGCCAGTACCAAGACGGTGGCGGGCGAGCAGTACTTC. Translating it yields CASTKTVAGEQYF.

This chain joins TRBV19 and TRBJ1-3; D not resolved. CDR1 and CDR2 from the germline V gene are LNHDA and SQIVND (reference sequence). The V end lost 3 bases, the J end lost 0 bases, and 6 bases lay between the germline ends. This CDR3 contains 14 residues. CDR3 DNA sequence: TGTGCCAGTAGTATGGGAGTCTCTGGAAACACCATATATTTT. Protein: CASSMGVSGNTIYF. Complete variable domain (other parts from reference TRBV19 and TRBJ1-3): DGGITQSPKYLFRKEGQNVTLSCEQNLNHDAMYWYRQDPGQGLRLIYYSQIVNDFQKGDIAEGYSVSREKKESFPLTVTSAQKNPTAFYLCASSMGVSGNTIYFGEGSWLTVV.

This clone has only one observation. The CDR3 loop is CASSDRTLDIQYF. CDR3 DNA: TGTGCCAGCTCAGACCGGACTCTCGACATTCAGTACTTC. The chain couples TRBV3-1 (or the pseudogene TRBV3-2) to TRBJ2-4; D might be TRBD2 (5 bases). The germline gives CDR1 LGHDT, CDR2 YNNKEL (reference sequence). Trimming took 8 bases from V and 8 from J, leaving 16 bases between them. This CDR3 has 13 residues.